These 9 T cell receptor beta chains were all obtained from the same sample, sequenced in a study of shared clonotypes between healthy human individuals. Sequencing was performed with immunoSEQ multiplex PCR; in TCRdb, only in-frame clones are kept and a portion is missing. The data contain about 730,000 clones, roughly two thirds of them seen just once; the ten biggest clones take up under 2%. Specimen: memory CD4+ T cells sorted from blood. Specified subset: CD45RA-negative fraction. The receptors were sampled from a woman aged 30 to 39 in good health.

This clone has only a few counts. The chain couples TRBV5-1 to TRBJ2-1; D is perhaps TRBD1 (5 bases). The CDR3 has 16 residues. Germline CDR1 is SGHRS and CDR2 is YFSETQ. Trimming pared 0 bases from V and 8 bases from J, leaving 18 bases between. The CDR3 coding sequence is TGCGCCAGCAGCTTGGCCCAGGGCCCCCTCGTCGATGAGCAGTTCTTC. Protein: CASSLAQGPLVDEQFF.

This CDR3 reads CASRLSGSGNEQYF. DNA for the CDR3: TGTGCCAGCCGACTGAGCGGGAGTGGTAACGAGCAGTACTTC. The rearrangement uses TRBV27 and TRBJ2-7; 8 bases are shared with TRBD2. V gave up 8 bases and J gave up 5 bases; unmatched junction bases: 11. The CDR3 sequence is 14 residues long. Germline V lookup: CDR1 MNHEY, CDR2 SMNVEV (reference sequence).

The rearrangement joins TRBV7-6 to TRBJ2-5, with D perhaps assigned TRBD1 or TRBD2 (6 bases each). With 1 base removed from V and 3 bases from J, the gap between germline ends came to 12 bases. There are 15 residues in the CDR3. The germline V gene has CDR1 SGHVS and CDR2 FNYEAQ. The DNA for the CDR3 is TGTGCCAGCAGCTTAGGCGGGACAACGAAAGAGACCCAGTACTTC. Encoded protein: CASSLGGTTKETQYF.

V is TRBV29-1 and J is TRBJ1-1, with 7 bases fitting TRBD1. This CDR3 contains 13 residues. After removal of 4 bases from V and 3 bases from J, the junction contained 5 bases not matched to a gene. Per the germline V gene, CDR1 is SQVTM and CDR2 is ANQGSEA. For the CDR3, the DNA is TGCAGCGTTGTGGGGACAGAATACACTGAAGCTTTCTTT. It specifies CSVVGTEYTEAFF.

The chain joins TRBV2 to TRBJ2-3; D may be TRBD2 (5 bases). From germline, CDR1 is SNHLY and CDR2 FYNNEI. CDR3 length equals 13 residues. V gave up 6 bases and J gave up 6 bases, with 13 bases separating them. For the CDR3, the DNA is TGTGCCAGCAGCTACCCCCAGCGGGATACGCAGTATTTT. This translates into CASSYPQRDTQYF.

The chain is built from TRBV16 and TRBJ1-2; TRBD1 agrees at 7 bases. CDR3 size: 13 residues. Trimming cost V 4 bases and J 7 bases; bases outside gene matches: 6. CDR1 is KGHSY and CDR2 is FQNENV in the germline V gene. The DNA for the CDR3 is TGTGCCAGCAGCCCTCCCCAGGGGGGTGGCTACACCTTC. Translated: CASSPPQGGGYTF. Together with reference TRBV16 and TRBJ1-2, the CDR3 gives the full variable domain: GEEVAQTPKHLVRGEGQKAKLYCAPIKGHSYVFWYQQVLKNEFKFLISFQNENVFDETGMPKERFSAKCLPNSPCSLEIQATKLEDSAVYFCASSPPQGGGYTFGSGTRLTVV.

This clone was seen only a few times. The chain joins TRBV5-4 to TRBJ2-1, with 8 nucleotides matching TRBD1. The CDR3 is 14 residues long. The junction had 9 bases not matched to a gene; V was cut back by 7 bases and J by 6 bases. Germline CDR1 is SGHNT and CDR2 is YYREEE (reference sequence). The DNA of the CDR3 is TGTGCCAGCTTACCCGGGACAGGTCGCAATGAGCAGTTCTTC. As protein: CASLPGTGRNEQFF.

The rearrangement joins TRBV6-4 to TRBJ1-1; 10 bases match TRBD1. The CDR3 consists of 13 residues. Germline assignment: CDR1 MRHNA and CDR2 SNTAGT. Trimming took 2 bases from V and 11 from J; bases not matched to a gene: 5. CDR3 DNA sequence: TGTGCCAGCAGTGACGCGCCGGGACAGGGGGCTTTCTTT. This encodes CASSDAPGQGAFF.

For the CDR3, the DNA is TGTGCCAGCAGTGGCCGCCATTCGACAGCAGGCCGGGCTGGCTACACCTTC. Amino acid sequence: CASSGRHSTAGRAGYTF. The chain joins TRBV28 to TRBJ1-2, with D possibly TRBD1 on 5 matching bases. V was pared by 5 bases and J by 7 bases, with 26 bases between. The CDR3 extends over 17 amino acids. In germline, CDR1 is MDHEN, CDR2 SYDVKM.